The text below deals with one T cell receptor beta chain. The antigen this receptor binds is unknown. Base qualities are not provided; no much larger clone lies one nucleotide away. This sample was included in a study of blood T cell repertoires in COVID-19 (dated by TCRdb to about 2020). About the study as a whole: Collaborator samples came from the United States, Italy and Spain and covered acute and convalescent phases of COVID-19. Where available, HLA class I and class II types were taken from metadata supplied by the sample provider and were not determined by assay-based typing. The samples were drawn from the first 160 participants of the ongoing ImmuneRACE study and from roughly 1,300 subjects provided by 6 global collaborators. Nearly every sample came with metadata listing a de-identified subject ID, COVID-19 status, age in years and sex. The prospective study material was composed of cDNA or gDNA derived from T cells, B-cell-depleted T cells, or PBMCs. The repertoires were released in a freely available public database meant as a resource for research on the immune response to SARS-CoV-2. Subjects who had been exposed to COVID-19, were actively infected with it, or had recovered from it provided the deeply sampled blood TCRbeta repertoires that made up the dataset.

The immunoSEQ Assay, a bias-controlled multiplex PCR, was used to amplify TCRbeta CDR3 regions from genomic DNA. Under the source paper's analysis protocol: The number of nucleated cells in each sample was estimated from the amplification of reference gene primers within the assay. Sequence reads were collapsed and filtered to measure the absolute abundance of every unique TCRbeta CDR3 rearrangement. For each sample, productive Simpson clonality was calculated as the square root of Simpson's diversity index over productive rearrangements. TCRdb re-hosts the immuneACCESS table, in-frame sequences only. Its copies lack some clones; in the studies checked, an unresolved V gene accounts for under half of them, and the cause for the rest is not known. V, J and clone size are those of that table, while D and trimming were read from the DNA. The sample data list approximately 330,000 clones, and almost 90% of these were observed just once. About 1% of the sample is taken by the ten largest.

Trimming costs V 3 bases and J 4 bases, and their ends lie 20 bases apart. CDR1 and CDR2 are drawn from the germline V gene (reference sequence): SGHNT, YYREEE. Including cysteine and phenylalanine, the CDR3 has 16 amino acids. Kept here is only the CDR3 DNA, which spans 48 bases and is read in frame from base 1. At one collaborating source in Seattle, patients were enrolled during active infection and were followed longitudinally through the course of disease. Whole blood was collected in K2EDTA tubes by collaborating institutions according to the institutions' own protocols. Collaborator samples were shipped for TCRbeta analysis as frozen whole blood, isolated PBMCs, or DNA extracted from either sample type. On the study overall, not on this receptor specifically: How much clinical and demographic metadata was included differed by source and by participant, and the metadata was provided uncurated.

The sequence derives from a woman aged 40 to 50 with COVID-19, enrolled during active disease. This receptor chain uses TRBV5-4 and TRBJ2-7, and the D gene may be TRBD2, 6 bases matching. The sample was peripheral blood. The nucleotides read TGTGCCAGCAGCTCCTATCGTCGGCAGGGAGGATACGAGCAGTACTTC. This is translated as CASSSYRRQGGYEQYF.